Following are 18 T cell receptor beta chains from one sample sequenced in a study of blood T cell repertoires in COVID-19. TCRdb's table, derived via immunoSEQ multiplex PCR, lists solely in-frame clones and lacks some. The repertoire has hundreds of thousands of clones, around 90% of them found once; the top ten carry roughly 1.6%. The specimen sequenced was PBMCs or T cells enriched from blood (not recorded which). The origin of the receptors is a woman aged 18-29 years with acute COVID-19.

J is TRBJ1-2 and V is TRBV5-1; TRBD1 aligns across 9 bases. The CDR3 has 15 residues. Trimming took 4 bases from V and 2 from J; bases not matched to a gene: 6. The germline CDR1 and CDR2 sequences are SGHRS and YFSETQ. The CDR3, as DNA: TGCGCCAGCAGCACTACAGGGGGCTCGAACTATGGCTACACCTTC. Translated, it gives CASSTTGGSNYGYTF.

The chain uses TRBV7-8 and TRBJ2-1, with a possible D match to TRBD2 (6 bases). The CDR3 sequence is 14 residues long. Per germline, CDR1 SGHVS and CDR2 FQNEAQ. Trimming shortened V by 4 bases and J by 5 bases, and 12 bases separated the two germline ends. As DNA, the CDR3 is TGTGCCAGCAGCTCAACATCGGGAGACAATGAGCAGTTCTTC. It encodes CASSSTSGDNEQFF.

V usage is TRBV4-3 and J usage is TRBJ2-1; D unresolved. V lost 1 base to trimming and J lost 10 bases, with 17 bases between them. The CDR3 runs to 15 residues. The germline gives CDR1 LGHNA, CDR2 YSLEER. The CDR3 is CASSQVGTDNREQFF. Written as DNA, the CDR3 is TGCGCCAGCAGCCAAGTAGGTACAGATAACCGAGAGCAGTTCTTC.

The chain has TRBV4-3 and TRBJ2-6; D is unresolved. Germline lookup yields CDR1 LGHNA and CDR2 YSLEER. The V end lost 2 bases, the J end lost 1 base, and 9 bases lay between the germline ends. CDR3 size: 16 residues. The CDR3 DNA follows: TGCGCCAGCAGCCAACCCCCCGGGTCTGGGGCCAACGTCCTGACTTTC. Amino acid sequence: CASSQPPGSGANVLTF.

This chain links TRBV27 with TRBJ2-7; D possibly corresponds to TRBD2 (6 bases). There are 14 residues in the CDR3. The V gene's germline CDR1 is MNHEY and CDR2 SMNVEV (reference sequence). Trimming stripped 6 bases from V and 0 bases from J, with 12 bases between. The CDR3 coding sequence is TGTGCCAGCAGGCGGGACCCCAGCTCCTACGAGCAGTACTTC. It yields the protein CASRRDPSSYEQYF.

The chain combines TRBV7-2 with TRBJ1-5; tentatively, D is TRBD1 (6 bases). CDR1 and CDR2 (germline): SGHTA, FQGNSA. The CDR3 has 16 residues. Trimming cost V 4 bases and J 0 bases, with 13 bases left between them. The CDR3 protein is CASSSDTGLSNQPQHF. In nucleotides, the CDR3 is TGTGCCAGCAGCTCAGATACAGGGCTTAGCAATCAGCCCCAGCATTTT.

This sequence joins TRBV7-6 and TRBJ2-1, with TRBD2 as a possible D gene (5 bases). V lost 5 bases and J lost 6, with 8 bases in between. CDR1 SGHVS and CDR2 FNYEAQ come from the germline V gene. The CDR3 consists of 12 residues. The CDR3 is CASSTLGNEQFF. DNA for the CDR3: TGTGCCAGCAGCACACTAGGCAATGAGCAGTTCTTC.

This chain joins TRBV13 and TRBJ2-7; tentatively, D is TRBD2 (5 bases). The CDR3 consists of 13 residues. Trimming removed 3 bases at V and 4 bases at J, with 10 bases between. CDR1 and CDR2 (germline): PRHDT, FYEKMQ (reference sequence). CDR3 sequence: CASSFRLAYEQYF. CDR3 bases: TGTGCCAGCAGCTTCAGGTTAGCGTACGAGCAGTACTTC. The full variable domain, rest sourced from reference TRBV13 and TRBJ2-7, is AAGVIQSPRHLIKEKRETATLKCYPIPRHDTVYWYQQGPGQDPQFLISFYEKMQSDKGSIPDRFSAQQFSDYHSELNMSSLELGDSALYFCASSFRLAYEQYFGPGTRLTVT.

The CDR3 is CASSPRTSGIAKNIQYF. The CDR3 nucleotides are TGTGCCAGCAGTCCACGGACTAGCGGGATAGCCAAAAACATTCAGTACTTC. This rearrangement joins TRBV27 to TRBJ2-4; 12 bases line up with TRBD2. V lost 5 bases to trimming and J lost 0 bases; unmatched junction nucleotides: 5. CDR3 size: 17 residues. The germline CDR1 and CDR2 sequences are MNHEY and SMNVEV (reference sequence).

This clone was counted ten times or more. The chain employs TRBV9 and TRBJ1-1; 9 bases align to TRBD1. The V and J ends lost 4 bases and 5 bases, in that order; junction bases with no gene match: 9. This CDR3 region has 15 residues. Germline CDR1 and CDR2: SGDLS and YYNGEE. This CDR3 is CASSSTGTGRTEAFF. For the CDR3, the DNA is TGTGCCAGCAGCTCGACCGGGACAGGGAGGACTGAAGCTTTCTTT.

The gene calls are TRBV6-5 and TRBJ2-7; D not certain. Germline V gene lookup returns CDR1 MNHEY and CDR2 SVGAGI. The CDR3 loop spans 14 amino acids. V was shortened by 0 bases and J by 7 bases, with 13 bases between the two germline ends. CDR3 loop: CASSYSALTQEQYF. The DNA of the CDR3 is TGTGCCAGCAGTTACTCGGCCTTGACTCAAGAGCAGTACTTC.

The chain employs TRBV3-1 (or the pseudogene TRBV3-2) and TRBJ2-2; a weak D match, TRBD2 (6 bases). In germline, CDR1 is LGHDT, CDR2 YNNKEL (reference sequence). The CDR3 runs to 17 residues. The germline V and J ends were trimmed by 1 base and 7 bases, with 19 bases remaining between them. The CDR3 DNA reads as TGTGCCAGCAGCCAAGGGGGGACTCGTCTGCGGAGCGGGGAGCTGTTTTTT. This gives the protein CASSQGGTRLRSGELFF.

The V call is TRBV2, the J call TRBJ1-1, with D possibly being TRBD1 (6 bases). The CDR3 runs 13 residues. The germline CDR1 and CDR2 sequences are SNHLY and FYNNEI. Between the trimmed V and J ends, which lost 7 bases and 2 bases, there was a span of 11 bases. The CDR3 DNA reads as TGTGCCAGCATCAGGACAGCTAACACTGAAGCTTTCTTT. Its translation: CASIRTANTEAFF.

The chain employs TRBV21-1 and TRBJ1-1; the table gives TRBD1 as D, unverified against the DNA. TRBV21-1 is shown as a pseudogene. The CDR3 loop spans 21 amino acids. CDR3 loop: CASSTRDSGPGQGEENTEAFF. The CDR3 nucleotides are TGTGCCAGCAGCACTAGGGATTCGGGTCCGGGACAGGGGGAGGAGAACACTGAAGCTTTCTTT.

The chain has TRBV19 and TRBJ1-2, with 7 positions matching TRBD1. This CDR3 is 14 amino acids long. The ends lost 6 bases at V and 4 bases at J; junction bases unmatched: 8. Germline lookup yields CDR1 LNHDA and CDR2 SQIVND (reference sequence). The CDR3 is CASSPTGRGYGYTF. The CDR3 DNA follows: TGTGCCAGTAGCCCGACAGGGAGAGGCTATGGCTACACCTTC. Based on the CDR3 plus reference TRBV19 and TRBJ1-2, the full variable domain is DGGITQSPKYLFRKEGQNVTLSCEQNLNHDAMYWYRQDPGQGLRLIYYSQIVNDFQKGDIAEGYSVSREKKESFPLTVTSAQKNPTAFYLCASSPTGRGYGYTFGSGTRLTVV.

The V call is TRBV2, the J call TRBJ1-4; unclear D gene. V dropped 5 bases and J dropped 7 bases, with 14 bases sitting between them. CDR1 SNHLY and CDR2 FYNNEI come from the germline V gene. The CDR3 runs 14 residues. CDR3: CASSPETRGEKLFF. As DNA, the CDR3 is TGTGCCAGCAGTCCAGAGACCCGGGGTGAAAAACTGTTTTTT.

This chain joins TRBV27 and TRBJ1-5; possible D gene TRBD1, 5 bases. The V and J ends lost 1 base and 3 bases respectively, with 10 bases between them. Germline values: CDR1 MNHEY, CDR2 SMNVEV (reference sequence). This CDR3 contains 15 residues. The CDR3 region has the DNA TGTGCCAGCAGTTTATTGGGGGGAGTCAATCAGCCCCAGCATTTT. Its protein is CASSLLGGVNQPQHF.

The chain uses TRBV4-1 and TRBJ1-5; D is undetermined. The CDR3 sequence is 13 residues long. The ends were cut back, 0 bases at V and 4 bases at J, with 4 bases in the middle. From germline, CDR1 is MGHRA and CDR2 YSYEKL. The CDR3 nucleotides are TGCGCCAGCAGCCAAGACGGGAATCAGCCCCAGCATTTT. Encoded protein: CASSQDGNQPQHF.